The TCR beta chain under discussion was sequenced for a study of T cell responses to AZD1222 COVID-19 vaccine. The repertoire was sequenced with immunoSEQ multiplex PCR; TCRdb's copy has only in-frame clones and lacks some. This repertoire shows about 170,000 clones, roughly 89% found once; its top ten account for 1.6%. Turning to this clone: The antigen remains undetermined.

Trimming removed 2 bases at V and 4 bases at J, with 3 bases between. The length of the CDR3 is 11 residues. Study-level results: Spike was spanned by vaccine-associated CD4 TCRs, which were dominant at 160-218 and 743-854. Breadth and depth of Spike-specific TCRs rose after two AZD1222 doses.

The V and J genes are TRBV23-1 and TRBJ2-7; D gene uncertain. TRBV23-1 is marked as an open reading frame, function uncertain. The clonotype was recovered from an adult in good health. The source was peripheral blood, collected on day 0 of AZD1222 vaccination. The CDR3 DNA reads TGCGCCAGCAGTCAAAATTACGAGCAGTACTTC. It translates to CASSQNYEQYF.